The clone carrying this TCR beta chain was recorded a few times. Its target is not known. The record originates from a study of vaccination and CD4 T cells after COVID-19. At the Johns Hopkins FTIC core, DNA taken from cultured CD4+ T cells was sequenced by way of the Oncomine TCR Beta short-read assay. Genomic DNA extraction was carried out from cultured CD4+ T cells. TCRdb independently ran MiXCR on the PCR reads; one entry per CDR3 protein. This sample has about 18,000 distinct CDR3 sequences, with 51% found just once. Treatment noted: roughly 10-day PBMC culture with coronavirus spike peptide pools or control peptides (ViraFEST assay). With peptide pools, ViraFEST first expanded antigen-specific T cells and afterwards sequenced their TCRs. After being plated at around 2 million per well, PBMCs were cultured with 10 IU/ml IL-2 and approximately 9.2 ug/ml peptide pools. CDR1 is ENHRY and CDR2 is SYGVKD in the germline V gene. The CDR3 is made up of 14 amino acids. V lost 3 bases and J lost 7; bases outside the gene matches: 3.

The source material was CD4+ T cells from blood, cultured in vitro, sampled before SARS-CoV-2 vaccination. The chain joins TRBV10-3 to TRBJ1-6, with 7 positions matching TRBD1. The receptor comes from a human donor who had recovered from COVID-19. The DNA of the CDR3 is TGTGCCATCAGTGAAGGGGGCAGGAATTCACCCCTCCACTTT. Translation gives CAISEGGRNSPLHF.